This TCR beta chain was obtained from a study of blood T cell repertoires in COVID-19. About the research overall: Samples representing acute and convalescent COVID-19 were sourced from the United States, Italy and Spain. The analysed material was cDNA or gDNA that came from T cells, B-cell-depleted T cells, or PBMCs.

Germline lookup yields CDR1 LNHDA and CDR2 SQIVND (reference sequence). CDR3 length: 19 residues. V dropped 2 bases and J dropped 5 bases, with 27 bases sitting between them. Sequencing was performed with immunoSEQ multiplex PCR; in TCRdb, only in-frame clones are kept and a portion is missing. Altogether 45,000 to 60,000 clones are present, 80% to 90% being singletons, with the ten largest covering about 1.6%. This clone is a singleton in its sample. Sequencing input: peripheral blood. The sequence was collected from a man in his 60s with acute or convalescent COVID-19. This chain joins TRBV19 and TRBJ1-1, with D perhaps matching TRBD1 (6 bases). CDR3 in amino acids: CASSIRQGREYKLRTEAFF. The CDR3 DNA sequence: TGTGCCAGTAGTATAAGGCAGGGGAGGGAATATAAATTGAGGACTGAAGCTTTCTTT.